This entry is about one T cell receptor (beta chain). Antigen unknown. The data stem from a study of beta chain features in type 1 diabetes. Study results and limitations: There was a moderate but significant shortening of TCRB CDR3s in all four CD4+ subsets of Type 1 diabetes patients.

The CDR3 is made up of 14 amino acids. V was pared by 9 bases and J by 1 base, with 13 bases between. In germline, CDR1 is MGHDK, CDR2 SYGVNS. TCRB transcripts that were expressed got sequenced, as all of the isolated RNA had been reverse transcribed. Using immunoSEQ multiplex PCR, the repertoire was profiled, and TCRdb retains in-frame clones only, with some absent. The repertoire holds around 600,000 clones, with 12% as singletons. The chain recombines TRBV25-1 with TRBJ1-5; D perhaps matches TRBD1 (5 bases). This sequence originates from a man aged 25-45 years with type 1 diabetes. Sample: naive CD4+ T cells from blood. CDR3 region: CASQGKVSNQPQHF. In DNA form, the CDR3 reads TGTGCCAGTCAGGGAAAGGTCAGCAATCAGCCCCAGCATTTT.